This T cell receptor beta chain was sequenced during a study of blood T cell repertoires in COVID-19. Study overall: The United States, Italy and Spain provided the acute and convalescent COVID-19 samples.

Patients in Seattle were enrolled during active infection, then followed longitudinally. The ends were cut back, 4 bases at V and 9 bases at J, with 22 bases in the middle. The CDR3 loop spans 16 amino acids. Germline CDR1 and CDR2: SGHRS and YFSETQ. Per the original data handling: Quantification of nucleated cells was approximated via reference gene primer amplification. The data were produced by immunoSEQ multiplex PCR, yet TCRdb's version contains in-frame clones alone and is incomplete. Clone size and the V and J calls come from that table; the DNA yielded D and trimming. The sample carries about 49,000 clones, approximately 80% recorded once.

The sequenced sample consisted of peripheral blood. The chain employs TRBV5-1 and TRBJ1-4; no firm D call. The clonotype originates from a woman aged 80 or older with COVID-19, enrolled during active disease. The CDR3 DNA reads TGCGCCAGCAGCACCTCCTCCAATCCGTCTCAGAAAAAACTGTTTTTT. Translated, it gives CASSTSSNPSQKKLFF.